The present T cell receptor (beta chain) was sequenced within a study of T-cell memory formation after mild COVID-19. Across the whole study: TCR clusters were mostly donor specific.

Study-level points and caveats: Of the contracting clones, CD4+ ones lay mainly in CM and EM, and CD8+ ones in EMRA.

Libraries for TCRalpha and TCRbeta carried sample barcodes and unique molecular identifiers via 5'RACE. From the 5' RACE reads, TCRdb called clonotypes with MiXCR, one entry per CDR3 protein. The profile covers approximately 340,000 distinct CDR3 sequences, with 10% to 15% appearing a single time and about 21% taken by the ten largest. Only a few counts were recorded for this clonotype. What it binds is not known. CDR3 size: 15 residues. Germline V gene lookup returns CDR1 SGDLS and CDR2 YYNGEE. V was clipped by 1 base and J by 2 bases, with 11 bases between them. The clonotype comes from a man aged 18 to 35 who had mild COVID-19 (a few samples of this study predate the infection). Cell type and time point are not known. Sequencing used PBMCs or a T cell subset sorted from them (not recorded which). The rearrangement links TRBV9 to TRBJ2-3, with D possibly matching TRBD2 (6 bases). The chain's CDR3 is CASSVWGVNTDTQYF. The CDR3 DNA reads as TGTGCCAGCAGCGTATGGGGGGTCAACACAGATACGCAGTATTTT.